This T cell receptor (beta chain) was recovered during a study of T-cell memory formation after mild COVID-19. As for this clonotype: Its antigen is as yet unknown.

Study-wide results and limits: For contracting clones, CD4+ ones sat mainly in CM and EM, CD8+ in EMRA.

This CDR3 region has 16 residues. V was pared by 5 bases and J by 5 bases, with 9 bases of the junction left unmatched. MiXCR, run by TCRdb on the 5' RACE reads, gives a single entry per CDR3 protein. The sample has 350,000 to 500,000 distinct CDR3 sequences, more than 15% seen once; the top ten hold under 25%. V usage is TRBV12-3 or TRBV12-4 and J usage is TRBJ2-1; 10 bases agree with TRBD2. This TCR derives from a man younger than 30 who had mild COVID-19 (a few samples of this study predate the infection). Cell type and time point are not known. Sequenced input: PBMCs or a T cell subset sorted from them (not recorded which). CDR3 sequence (DNA): TGTGCCAGCAGTCCCGGTGGGCTAGCGGGGGACAATGAGCAGTTCTTC. Its protein is CASSPGGLAGDNEQFF.